A single sample is the source of the 14 T cell receptor beta chains below, sequenced in a study of identical twins. TCRdb re-analysed the 5' RACE reads in MiXCR, keeping a single row per CDR3 protein. The data contain 500,000 to 550,000 distinct CDR3 sequences, around 22% of them singletons. These same data were also listed under a study on yellow fever vaccine responses in identical twins.

The sample taken for sequencing was CD4+ T cells sorted from blood. The receptors were gathered from a woman aged 18-30 years in good health.

This clonotype was detected a few times. The V gene is TRBV3-1, the J gene TRBJ2-1; 7 nucleotides match TRBD2. The CDR3 loop spans 16 amino acids. The J segment lost 2 bases and the V segment lost 4 bases, leaving 8 bases of the junction unmatched. CDR1 and CDR2 from the germline V gene are LGHDT and YNNKEL (reference sequence). The chain's CDR3 is CASSLPWGGPYNEQFF. The DNA of the CDR3 is TGTGCCAGCAGCCTACCCTGGGGGGGACCCTACAATGAGCAGTTCTTC.

This chain links TRBV25-1 with TRBJ2-3, with unresolved D. This CDR3 is 14 amino acids long. V lost 3 bases and J lost 0, with 7 bases in between. The germline V gene encodes CDR1 MGHDK and CDR2 SYGVNS. This CDR3 is CASSEAPSTDTQYF. As DNA, the CDR3 is TGTGCCAGCAGTGAGGCCCCCAGCACAGATACGCAGTATTTT.

The V call is TRBV5-1, the J call TRBJ1-1; possibly TRBD1 for D (5 bases). CDR3 length equals 14 residues. V was trimmed by 0 bases and J by 4 bases, leaving 10 bases between them. CDR1 is SGHRS and CDR2 is YFSETQ in the germline V gene. CDR3 DNA: TGCGCCAGCAGCTTGGGAGTCCAGGGCACTGAAGCTTTCTTT. Residues: CASSLGVQGTEAFF.

The J gene is TRBJ1-2, the V gene TRBV2; D is unclear. The ends were cut back, 5 bases at V and 2 bases at J, with 9 bases in the middle. The CDR3 extends over 13 amino acids. Germline values: CDR1 SNHLY, CDR2 FYNNEI. The DNA for the CDR3 is TGTGCCAGCAGTAAGGACGGAAACTATGGCTACACCTTC. It translates to CASSKDGNYGYTF.

The rearrangement uses TRBV7-9 and TRBJ1-1; 7 positions agree with TRBD1. CDR1 is SEHNR, CDR2 FQNEAQ, per germline (reference sequence). CDR3 length: 14 amino acids. V was pared by 3 bases and J by 4 bases, with 5 bases of the junction left unmatched. CDR3 sequence reads: CASSFQTGITEAFF. Here the CDR3 DNA reads TGTGCCAGCAGCTTCCAGACAGGGATCACTGAAGCTTTCTTT. Full variable domain (outside the CDR3, taken from reference TRBV7-9 and TRBJ1-1): DTGVSQNPRHKITKRGQNVTFRCDPISEHNRLYWYRQTLGQGPEFLTYFQNEAQLEKSRLLSDRFSAERPKGSFSTLEIQRTEQGDSAMYLCASSFQTGITEAFFGQGTRLTVV.

CDR3 in DNA: TGCAGTGCTATCAAAACCTTAATGAACACTGAAGCTTTCTTT. As protein: CSAIKTLMNTEAFF. This chain connects TRBV20-1 to TRBJ1-1, with no clear D. CDR3 length: 14 residues. Per germline, CDR1 DFQATT and CDR2 SNEGSKA (reference sequence). The ends were cut back, 4 bases at V and 0 bases at J, with 12 bases in the middle.

This clonotype has only a few counts. CDR3 DNA sequence: TGCGCCAGCAGCTTGGAGTCCTTCGAGCAGTACGTC. Its protein product is CASSLESFEQYV. The J gene is TRBJ2-7, the V gene TRBV5-1, with D unclear. This CDR3 is built from 12 residues. Germline loops: CDR1 SGHRS, CDR2 YFSETQ.

The table lists this clonotype with a few counts. V is TRBV28 and J is TRBJ2-1, with 12 bases identical to TRBD2. Germline CDR1 MDHEN, CDR2 SYDVKM. The CDR3 runs to 15 residues. The junction had 7 bases not matched to a gene; V was cut back by 5 bases and J by 8 bases. CDR3 sequence (DNA): TGTGCCAGCAGTGTAACTAGCGGGGGGTTCGATGAGCAGTTCTTC. Protein: CASSVTSGGFDEQFF.

This clonotype has a handful of counts. V is TRBV29-1 and J is TRBJ1-1; 7 nucleotides align to TRBD1. This CDR3 region has 13 residues. V lost 5 bases, J lost 4 bases, and 7 bases stayed unmatched. Germline V gene data show CDR1 as SQVTM and CDR2 as ANQGSEA. This chain's CDR3 is CSVKLGGSTEAFF. CDR3 in DNA: TGCAGCGTTAAGTTAGGGGGCAGCACTGAAGCTTTCTTT.

This sequence joins TRBV6-1 and TRBJ2-2, with TRBD2 matching 7 bases. In germline, CDR1 is MNHNS, CDR2 SASEGT. The CDR3 extends over 15 amino acids. J gave up 0 bases and V 7 bases, and 5 bases lay outside the gene matches. The CDR3, as DNA: TGTGCCAGCACCCAGACTAGCTCGAACACCGGGGAGCTGTTTTTT. This codes for CASTQTSSNTGELFF.

V usage is TRBV5-5 and J usage is TRBJ2-7, with 7 positions matching TRBD1. The trim removed 4 bases at V and 5 bases at J, leaving 12 bases unmatched. The germline V gene encodes CDR1 SGHKS and CDR2 YYEKEE (reference sequence). The CDR3 has 15 residues. The CDR3 is CASSMLGSGTDEQYF. As DNA, the CDR3 is TGTGCCAGCAGCATGTTGGGATCCGGGACAGACGAGCAGTACTTC.

CDR3 sequence: CASRKELNEQFF. The CDR3 DNA follows: TGTGCCAGCAGAAAGGAGCTCAATGAGCAGTTCTTC. The chain has TRBV6-2 or TRBV6-3 and TRBJ2-1, with D uncertain. V dropped 6 bases and J dropped 6 bases, with 9 bases sitting between them. CDR3 length equals 12 residues. Germline assignment: CDR1 MNHEY and CDR2 SVGEGT.

The J gene is TRBJ2-1, the V gene TRBV20-1; TRBD2 aligns across 7 bases. The germline gives CDR1 DFQATT, CDR2 SNEGSKA (reference sequence). The V gene end was trimmed by 3 bases and the J gene end by 8 bases; junction bases not matched to a gene: 10. The CDR3 sequence is 14 residues long. CDR3 loop: CSARGLVTSDEQFF. The CDR3 DNA follows: TGCAGTGCTAGGGGACTCGTAACTAGCGATGAGCAGTTCTTC.

This clonotype came up a few times. The V and J genes are TRBV12-3 or TRBV12-4 and TRBJ2-2; maybe TRBD1 (6 bases). V was cut by 7 bases and J by 6 bases, with 18 bases left in between. The CDR3 runs to 15 residues. The CDR3 coding sequence is TGTGCCAGCACGTCTTTTGGGGGCATCTCCGGGGAGCTGTTTTTT. It specifies CASTSFGGISGELFF.